This TCR beta chain was captured by sequencing in a study of shared clonotypes between healthy human individuals. On the study more broadly: The plates for each donor numbered three CD4 naive, three CD4 memory, two CD8 naive and one CD8 memory.

Libraries were prepared by immunoSEQ multiplex PCR; TCRdb keeps only in-frame clonotypes and omits some of them. Among hundreds of thousands of clones listed, around 93% were seen once. Selected positively for CCR7 and CD45RO-negative, naive CD8 cells excluded terminally differentiated effector memory CD45RA+ cells. The origin of this receptor is a man in his thirties or forties in good health. The material sequenced was naive CD8+ T cells sorted from blood.

CDR3 protein: CASSQDRRGRNEKLFF. The CDR3 nucleotides read TGCGCCAGCAGCCAAGATAGAAGGGGACGGAATGAAAAACTGTTTTTT. This rearrangement joins TRBV4-3 to TRBJ1-4; D may be TRBD1 (5 bases). CDR1 is LGHNA and CDR2 is YSLEER in the germline V gene. V dropped 0 bases and J dropped 5 bases, with 13 bases sitting between them. The CDR3 extends over 16 amino acids.